This entry concerns a single T cell receptor beta chain. Its specificity is unknown. These data belong to a study of T cells in Graves' hyperthyroidism and ophthalmopathy. Study-level points and caveats: A model of 13 V-J pairs discriminated ophthalmopathy from stable hyperthyroidism.

Using RNA transcripts as the source, TCR beta CDR3 regions were amplified. With the HTBI primer set, the TCR CDR3 went through a first round of RT-PCR. Each CDR3 protein is one row after TCRdb ran MiXCR on the multiplex PCR reads. The sample contains about 540,000 distinct CDR3 sequences, about 43% of which appear only once. CDR1 SEHNR and CDR2 FQNEAQ come from the germline V gene (reference sequence). The CDR3 is 14 amino acids. V was clipped by 6 bases and J by 4 bases, with 15 bases between them. Source material: peripheral blood or thyroid tissue (not recorded which). The clonotype was recovered from a woman younger than 30 with Graves' hyperthyroidism. The chain couples TRBV7-9 to TRBJ1-2; D is possibly TRBD1 (5 bases). The CDR3 DNA reads TGTGCCAGCAGTGCAGCAGGGTGGAGCTATGGCTACACCTTC. This sequence encodes CASSAAGWSYGYTF. Full variable domain (outside the CDR3, taken from reference TRBV7-9 and TRBJ1-2): DTGVSQNPRHKITKRGQNVTFRCDPISEHNRLYWYRQTLGQGPEFLTYFQNEAQLEKSRLLSDRFSAERPKGSFSTLEIQRTEQGDSAMYLCASSAAGWSYGYTFGSGTRLTVV.